Below, one TCR beta chain is given with its context. Its binding antigen is unknown. Per-base quality was not reported, and no clone a single base away is much larger than it. Spanning cysteine to phenylalanine, the CDR3 consists of 15 amino acids. Kept here is only the CDR3 DNA, which spans 45 bases and is read in frame from base 1. These data are taken from a study of T-cell memory formation after mild COVID-19 (TCRdb year 2021). At the level of the whole study: TCR sequence clusters from the two donors were largely donor specific. The cohort was made up of two young adult volunteers, one female and one male, who were previously healthy. In two donors, T-cell clones that expanded and contracted after mild COVID-19 were followed by sequencing TCRalpha and TCRbeta repertoires longitudinally. Study-wide findings and limitations: Only two mild cases were covered by the study, and larger cohorts that include severe cases with pre-infection samples were considered necessary. SARS-CoV-2 specificity of the second-wave clones peaking on day 37 was not confirmed. Some responding clones were found in pre-infection memory, which suggests that pre-existing cross-reactive memory T cells took part in the SARS-CoV-2 response. Contracting CD4+ clones appeared mostly in the CM and EM memory subsets, whereas CD8+ clones were enriched in EMRA. Clones that contracted from day 15 to 85 showed balanced CD4/CD8 phenotypes, whereas a second wave of clones that expanded from day 15 to 37 leaned towards CD4+.

Sequencing instrument: Illumina NovaSeq 6000. TCRalpha and TCRbeta cDNA libraries were constructed by 5'RACE with constant-segment primers, with sample barcodes and unique molecular identifiers being introduced. Trizol reagent was used to extract RNA from every sample. Amplification of the libraries took two PCR steps, and the second step added a second sample barcode plus Illumina TruSeq adapters. Sequencing of libraries was performed on an Illumina NovaSeq with 2 x 150 bp paired-end reads. Under the source paper's analysis protocol: Reads were demultiplexed and collapsed into UMI-guided consensus sequences with migec v1.2.7. With mixcr v2.1.11, UMI consensuses were aligned to TRA and TRB V and J templates and assembled into clonotypes. Clonotypes were classified as expanded or contracted when called significant by both edgeR and NoisET, with noise models trained on biological replicates. edgeR calls used a false discovery rate-adjusted p below 0.01 and a log2 fold-change threshold of 1. PCA with hierarchical clustering of max-normalized trajectories of the 1000 most abundant clonotypes was used as exploratory dynamics analysis. Separately sequenced CD4+ and CD8+ repertoires were used to assign the CD4 or CD8 phenotype of responding clones. TCRdb took the public reads, trimmed them with fastp at Q25, ran MiXCR for clone calling and kept in-frame beta chains. Every CDR3 protein is listed once, alongside the most common genes and DNA of its rows. What appears here as the V and J calls and clone size reflects TCRdb's work, not the paper's. Counted in this sample were almost 550,000 distinct CDR3 sequences; roughly 22% of them appeared once. Of the sample, around 12% is held by the ten largest clones.

Ficoll-Paque density gradient centrifugation was used to isolate PBMCs. This clonotype was obtained from an adult woman who had mild COVID-19 (a few samples of this study predate the infection). The sample titles of this study are shuffled in the database, so cell type and time point are left out; the donor was told from shared clones. The sequencing input was PBMCs or a T cell subset sorted from them (not recorded which). The V and J segments used are TRBV21-1 and TRBJ2-7; the table's D call, TRBD1, has no DNA check behind it. TRBV21-1 is an annotated pseudogene. The CDR3 protein is CASSRSPGCSYEQYF. DNA sequence: TGTGCCAGCAGTCGAAGCCCGGGCTGCTCCTACGAGCAGTACTTC.